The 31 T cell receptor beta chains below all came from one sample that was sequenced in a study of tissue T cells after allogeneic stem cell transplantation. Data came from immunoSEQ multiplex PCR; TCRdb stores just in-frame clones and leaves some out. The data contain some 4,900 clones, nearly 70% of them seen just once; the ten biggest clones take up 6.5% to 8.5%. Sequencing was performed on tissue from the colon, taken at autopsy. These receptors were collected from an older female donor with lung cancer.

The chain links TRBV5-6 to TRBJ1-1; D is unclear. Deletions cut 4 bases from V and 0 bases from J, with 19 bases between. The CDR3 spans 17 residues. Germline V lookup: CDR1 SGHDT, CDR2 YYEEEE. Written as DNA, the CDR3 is TGTGCCAGCAGCCCCGGAGGGAGAACTCACATGAACACTGAAGCTTTCTTT. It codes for CASSPGGRTHMNTEAFF.

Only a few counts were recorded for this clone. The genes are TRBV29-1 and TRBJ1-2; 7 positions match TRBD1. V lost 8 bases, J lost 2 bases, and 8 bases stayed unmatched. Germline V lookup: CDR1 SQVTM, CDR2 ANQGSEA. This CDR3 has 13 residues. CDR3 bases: TGCAGCACCTACAGGGGTGGAAACTATGGCTACACCTTC. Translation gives CSTYRGGNYGYTF.

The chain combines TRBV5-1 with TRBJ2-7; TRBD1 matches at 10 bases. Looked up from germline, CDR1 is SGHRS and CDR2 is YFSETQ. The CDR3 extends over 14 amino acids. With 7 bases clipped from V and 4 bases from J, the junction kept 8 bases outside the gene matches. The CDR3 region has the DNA TGCGCCAGCGCGACAGGGGGCCATTCGTACGAGCAGTACTTC. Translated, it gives CASATGGHSYEQYF.

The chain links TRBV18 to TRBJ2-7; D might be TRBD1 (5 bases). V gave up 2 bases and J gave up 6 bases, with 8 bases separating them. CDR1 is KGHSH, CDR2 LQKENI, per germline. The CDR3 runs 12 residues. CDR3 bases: TGTGCCAGCTCACCAAATAGGGGCGAGCAGTACTTC. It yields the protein CASSPNRGEQYF.

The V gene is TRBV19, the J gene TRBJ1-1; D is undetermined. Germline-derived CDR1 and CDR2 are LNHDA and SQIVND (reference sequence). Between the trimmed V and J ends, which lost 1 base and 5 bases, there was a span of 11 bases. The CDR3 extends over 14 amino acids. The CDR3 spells CASSIVQVRTEAFF. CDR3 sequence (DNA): TGTGCCAGTAGTATAGTCCAAGTTAGGACTGAAGCTTTCTTT.

The CDR3 region is CASSYGTSVYNEQFF. For the CDR3, the DNA is TGTGCCAGCAGTTACGGGACTAGCGTCTACAATGAGCAGTTCTTC. The genes are TRBV6-6 and TRBJ2-1, with TRBD2 matching 10 bases. The CDR3 consists of 15 residues. CDR1 and CDR2 (germline): MNHNY, SVGAGI (reference sequence). With 2 bases clipped from V and 3 bases from J, the junction kept 1 base outside the gene matches.

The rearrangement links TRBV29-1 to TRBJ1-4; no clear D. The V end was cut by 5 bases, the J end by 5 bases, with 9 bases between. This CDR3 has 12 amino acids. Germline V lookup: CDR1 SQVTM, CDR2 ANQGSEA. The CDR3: CSVYRPNEKLFF. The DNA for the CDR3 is TGCAGCGTTTACAGACCGAATGAAAAACTGTTTTTT.

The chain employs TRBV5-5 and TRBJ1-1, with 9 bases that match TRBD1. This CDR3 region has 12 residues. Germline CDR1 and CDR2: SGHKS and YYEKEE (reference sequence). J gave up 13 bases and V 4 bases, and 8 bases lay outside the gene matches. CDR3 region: CASSVTPGQGFF. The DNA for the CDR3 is TGTGCCAGCAGCGTCACTCCGGGACAGGGTTTCTTT. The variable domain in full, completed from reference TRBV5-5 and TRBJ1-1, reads DAGVTQSPTHLIKTRGQQVTLRCSPISGHKSVSWYQQVLGQGPQFIFQYYEKEERGRGNFPDRFSARQFPNYSSELNVNALLLGDSALYLCASSVTPGQGFFGQGTRLTVV.

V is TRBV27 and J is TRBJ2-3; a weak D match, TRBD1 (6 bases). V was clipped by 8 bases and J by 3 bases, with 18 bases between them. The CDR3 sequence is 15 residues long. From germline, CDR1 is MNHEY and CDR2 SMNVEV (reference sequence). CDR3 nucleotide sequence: TGTGCCAGCCACCGTATAGGGGGACGTACAGATACGCAGTATTTT. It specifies CASHRIGGRTDTQYF.

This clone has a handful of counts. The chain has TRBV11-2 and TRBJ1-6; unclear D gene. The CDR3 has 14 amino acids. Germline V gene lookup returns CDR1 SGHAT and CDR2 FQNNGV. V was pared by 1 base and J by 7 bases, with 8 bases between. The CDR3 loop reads CASSLGGSNSPLHF. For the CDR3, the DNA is TGTGCCAGCAGCTTAGGAGGATCGAATTCACCCCTCCACTTT.

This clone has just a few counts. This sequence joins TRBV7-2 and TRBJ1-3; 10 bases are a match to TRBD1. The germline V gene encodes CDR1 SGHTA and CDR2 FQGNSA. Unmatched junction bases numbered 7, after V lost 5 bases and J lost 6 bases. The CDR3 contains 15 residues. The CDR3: CASSPRTGGVNTIYF. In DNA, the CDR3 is TGTGCCAGCAGCCCCAGGACAGGGGGTGTAAACACCATATATTTT.

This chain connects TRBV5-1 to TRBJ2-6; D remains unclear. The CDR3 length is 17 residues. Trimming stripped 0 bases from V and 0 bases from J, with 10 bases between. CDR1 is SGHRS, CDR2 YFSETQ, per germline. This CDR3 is CASSLVARTSGANVLTF. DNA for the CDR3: TGCGCCAGCAGCTTGGTGGCGAGAACCTCTGGGGCCAACGTCCTGACTTTC.

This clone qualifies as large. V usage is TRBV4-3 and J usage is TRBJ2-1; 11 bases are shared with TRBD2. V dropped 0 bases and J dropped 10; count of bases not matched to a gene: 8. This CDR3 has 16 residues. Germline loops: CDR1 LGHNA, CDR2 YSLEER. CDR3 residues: CASSQELAGVEREQFF. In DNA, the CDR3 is TGCGCCAGCAGCCAAGAACTAGCGGGGGTCGAGCGGGAGCAGTTCTTC.

This chain's CDR3 is CASSQVFGRGTDTQYF. CDR3 nucleotides: TGCGCCAGCAGCCAAGTGTTTGGGCGGGGCACAGATACGCAGTATTTT. J is TRBJ2-3 and V is TRBV4-1; tentative D call: TRBD2 (5 bases). The CDR3 is 16 amino acids. Trimming cost V 1 base and J 1 base, with 12 bases left between them. CDR1 is MGHRA and CDR2 is YSYEKL in the germline V gene.

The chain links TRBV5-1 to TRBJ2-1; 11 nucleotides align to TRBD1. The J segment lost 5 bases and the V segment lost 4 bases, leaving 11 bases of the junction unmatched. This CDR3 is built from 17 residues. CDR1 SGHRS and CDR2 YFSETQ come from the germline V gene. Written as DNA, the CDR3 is TGCGCCAGCAGCCCCGGACCAGGACAGGGGGCCAACAATGAGCAGTTCTTC. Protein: CASSPGPGQGANNEQFF.

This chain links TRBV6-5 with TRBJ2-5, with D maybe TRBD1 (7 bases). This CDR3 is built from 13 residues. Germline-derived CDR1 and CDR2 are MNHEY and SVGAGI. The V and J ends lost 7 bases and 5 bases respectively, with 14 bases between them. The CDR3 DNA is TGTGCCAGCAAGGGCAGGGGGGAGGAGACCCAGTACTTC. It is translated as CASKGRGEETQYF.

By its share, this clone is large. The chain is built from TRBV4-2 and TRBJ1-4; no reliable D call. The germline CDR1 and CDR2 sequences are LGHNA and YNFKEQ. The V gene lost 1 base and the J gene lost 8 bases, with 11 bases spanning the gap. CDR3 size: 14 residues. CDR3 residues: CASSQVHNWEKLFF. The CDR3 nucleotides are TGTGCCAGCAGCCAAGTCCACAACTGGGAAAAACTGTTTTTT.

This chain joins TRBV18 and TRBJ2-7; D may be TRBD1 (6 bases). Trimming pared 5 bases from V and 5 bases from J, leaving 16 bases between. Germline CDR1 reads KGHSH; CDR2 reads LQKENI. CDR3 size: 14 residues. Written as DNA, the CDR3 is TGTGCCAGCTCAGCTGGACCACAGGGTAACGAGCAGTACTTC. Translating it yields CASSAGPQGNEQYF.

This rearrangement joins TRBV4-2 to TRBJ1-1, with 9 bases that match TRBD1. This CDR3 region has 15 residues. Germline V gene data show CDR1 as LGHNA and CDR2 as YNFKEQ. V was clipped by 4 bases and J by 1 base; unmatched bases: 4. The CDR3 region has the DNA TGTGCCAGCAGCCCTCGGACAGGGGAGAACACTGAAGCTTTCTTT. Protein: CASSPRTGENTEAFF.

This CDR3 reads CASSELGSSRPGNTIYF. The DNA of the CDR3 is TGTGCCAGCAGTGAACTCGGCAGTAGTCGTCCTGGAAACACCATATATTTT. This rearrangement joins TRBV25-1 to TRBJ1-3; no clear D gene. The germline V and J ends were trimmed by 2 bases and 2 bases, with 16 bases remaining between them. This CDR3 comprises 17 residues. Per the germline V gene, CDR1 is MGHDK and CDR2 is SYGVNS.

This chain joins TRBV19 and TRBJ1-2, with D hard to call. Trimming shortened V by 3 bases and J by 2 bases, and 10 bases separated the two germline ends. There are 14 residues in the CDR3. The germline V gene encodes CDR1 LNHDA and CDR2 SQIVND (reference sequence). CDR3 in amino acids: CASSMSGRNYGYTF. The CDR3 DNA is TGTGCCAGTAGTATGTCCGGCCGGAACTATGGCTACACCTTC. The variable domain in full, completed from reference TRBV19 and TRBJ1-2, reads DGGITQSPKYLFRKEGQNVTLSCEQNLNHDAMYWYRQDPGQGLRLIYYSQIVNDFQKGDIAEGYSVSREKKESFPLTVTSAQKNPTAFYLCASSMSGRNYGYTFGSGTRLTVV.

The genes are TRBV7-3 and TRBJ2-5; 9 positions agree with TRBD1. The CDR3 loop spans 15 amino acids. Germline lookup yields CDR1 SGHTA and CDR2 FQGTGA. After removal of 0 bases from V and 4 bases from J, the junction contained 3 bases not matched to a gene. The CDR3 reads CASSLTPGQGETQYF. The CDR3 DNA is TGTGCCAGCAGCTTAACCCCGGGACAGGGAGAGACCCAGTACTTC.

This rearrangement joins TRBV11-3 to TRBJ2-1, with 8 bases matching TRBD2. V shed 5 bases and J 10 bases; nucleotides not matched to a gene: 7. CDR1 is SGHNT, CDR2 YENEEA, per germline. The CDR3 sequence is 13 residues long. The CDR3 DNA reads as TGTGCCAGCAGCACTTACGAGCGGGGGGAGCAGTTCTTC. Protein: CASSTYERGEQFF.

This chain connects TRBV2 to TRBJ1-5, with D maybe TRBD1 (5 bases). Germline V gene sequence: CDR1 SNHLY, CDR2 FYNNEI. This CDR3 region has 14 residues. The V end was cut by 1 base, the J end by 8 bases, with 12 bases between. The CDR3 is CASSEGGDWKPQHF. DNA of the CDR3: TGTGCCAGCAGTGAAGGGGGGGATTGGAAGCCCCAGCATTTT.

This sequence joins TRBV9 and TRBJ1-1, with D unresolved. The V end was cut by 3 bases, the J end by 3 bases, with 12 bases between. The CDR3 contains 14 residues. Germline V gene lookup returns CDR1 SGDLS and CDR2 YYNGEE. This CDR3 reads CASSGTVSDTEAFF. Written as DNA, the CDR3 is TGTGCCAGCAGCGGAACAGTCAGTGACACTGAAGCTTTCTTT.

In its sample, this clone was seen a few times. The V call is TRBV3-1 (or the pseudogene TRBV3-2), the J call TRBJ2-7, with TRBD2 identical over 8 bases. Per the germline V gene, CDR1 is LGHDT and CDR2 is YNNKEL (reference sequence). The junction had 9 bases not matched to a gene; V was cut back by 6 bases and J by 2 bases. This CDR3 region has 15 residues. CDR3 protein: CASSNTLAGPYEQYF. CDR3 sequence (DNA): TGTGCCAGCAGTAACACCTTAGCGGGGCCCTACGAGCAGTACTTC.

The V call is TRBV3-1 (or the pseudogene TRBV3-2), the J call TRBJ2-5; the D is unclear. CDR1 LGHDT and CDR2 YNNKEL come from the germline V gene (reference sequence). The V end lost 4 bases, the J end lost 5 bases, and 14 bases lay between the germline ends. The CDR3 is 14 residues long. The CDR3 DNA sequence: TGTGCCAGCAGCCCCAATATCGGGTGGGAGACCCAGTACTTC. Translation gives CASSPNIGWETQYF.

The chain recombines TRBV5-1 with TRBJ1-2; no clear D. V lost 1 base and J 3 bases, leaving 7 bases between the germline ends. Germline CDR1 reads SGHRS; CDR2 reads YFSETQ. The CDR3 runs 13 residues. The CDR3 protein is CASSLTDYYGYTF. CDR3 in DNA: TGCGCCAGCAGCTTGACAGATTACTATGGCTACACCTTC.

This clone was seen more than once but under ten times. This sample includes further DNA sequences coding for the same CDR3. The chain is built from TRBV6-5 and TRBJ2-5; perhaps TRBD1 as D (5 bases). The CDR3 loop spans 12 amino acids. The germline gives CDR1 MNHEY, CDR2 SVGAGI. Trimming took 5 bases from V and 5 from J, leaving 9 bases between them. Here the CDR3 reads CASSQGLETQYF. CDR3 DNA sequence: TGTGCCAGCAGTCAGGGCCTGGAGACCCAGTACTTC.

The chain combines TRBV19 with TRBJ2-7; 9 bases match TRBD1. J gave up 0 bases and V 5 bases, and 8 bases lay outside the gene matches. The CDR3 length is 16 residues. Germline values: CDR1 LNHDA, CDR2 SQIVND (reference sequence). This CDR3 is CASSPPSGQGSYEQYF. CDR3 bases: TGTGCCAGTAGTCCCCCTTCGGGACAGGGCTCCTACGAGCAGTACTTC.

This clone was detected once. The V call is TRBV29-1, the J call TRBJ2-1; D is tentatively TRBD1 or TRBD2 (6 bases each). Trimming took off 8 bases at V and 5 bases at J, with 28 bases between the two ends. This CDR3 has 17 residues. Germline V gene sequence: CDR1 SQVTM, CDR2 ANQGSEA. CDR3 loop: CSLAGPGDNIRNNEQFF. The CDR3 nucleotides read TGCAGCCTTGCAGGTCCGGGGGACAATATCCGAAACAATGAGCAGTTCTTC.